This T cell receptor beta chain was observed in a study of breast tumors, draining lymph nodes, adjacent tissues. Findings of the study overall: Findings are consistent with lymph node origin and intratumoral expansion of most tumor T cells. Compared with lymph nodes, tumors were less diverse; compared with nontumor tissue, more. Luminal-like breast cancer showed significantly higher tumor–nontumor repertoire similarity than basal-like. The lymph node origin of tumor T cells was framed as consistent with a hypothesis, not demonstrated.

Samples came from axillary lymph nodes draining the breast cancer. Ten or more counts support this clonotype. Its specificity is unknown. TCRdb reprocessed the multiplex PCR reads via MiXCR and lists one record per CDR3 protein. The data contain some 130,000 distinct CDR3 sequences, around 20% of them singletons. CDR1 is SNHLY and CDR2 is FYNNEI in the germline V gene. V was pared by 6 bases and J by 0 bases, with 12 bases between. The CDR3 is made up of 15 amino acids. The sample was axillary lymph node tissue. The source is a female donor with breast cancer. Some clones in this sample may be carry-over from other donors' samples. The V and J genes are TRBV2 and TRBJ1-5; TRBD1 is a possible D gene (5 bases). CDR3 DNA: TGTGCCAGCAGATGGGGCAGTAATAGCAATCAGCCCCAGCATTTT. Translation gives CASRWGSNSNQPQHF.